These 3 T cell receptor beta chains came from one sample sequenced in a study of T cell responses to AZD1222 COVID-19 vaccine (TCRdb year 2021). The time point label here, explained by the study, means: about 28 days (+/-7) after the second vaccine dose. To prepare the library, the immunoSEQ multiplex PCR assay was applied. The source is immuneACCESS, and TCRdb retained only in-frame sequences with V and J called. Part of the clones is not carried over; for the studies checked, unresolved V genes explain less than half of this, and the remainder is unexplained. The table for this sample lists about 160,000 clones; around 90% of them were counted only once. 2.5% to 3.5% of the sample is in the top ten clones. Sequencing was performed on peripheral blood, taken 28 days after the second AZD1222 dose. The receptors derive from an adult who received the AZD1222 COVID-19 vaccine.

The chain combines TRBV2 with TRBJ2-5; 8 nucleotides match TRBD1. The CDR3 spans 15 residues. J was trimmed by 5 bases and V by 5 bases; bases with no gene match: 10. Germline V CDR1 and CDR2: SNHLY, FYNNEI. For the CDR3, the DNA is TGTGCCAGCAGTTTTCAGACGGACAGGGATGAGACCCAGTACTTC. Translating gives CASSFQTDRDETQYF.

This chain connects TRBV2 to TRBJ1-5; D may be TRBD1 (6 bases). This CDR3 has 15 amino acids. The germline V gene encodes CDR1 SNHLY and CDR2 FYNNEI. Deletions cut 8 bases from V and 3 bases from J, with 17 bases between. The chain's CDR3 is CASGQQRFFNQPQHF. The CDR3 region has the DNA TGTGCCAGCGGACAGCAAAGGTTTTTCAATCAGCCCCAGCATTTT.

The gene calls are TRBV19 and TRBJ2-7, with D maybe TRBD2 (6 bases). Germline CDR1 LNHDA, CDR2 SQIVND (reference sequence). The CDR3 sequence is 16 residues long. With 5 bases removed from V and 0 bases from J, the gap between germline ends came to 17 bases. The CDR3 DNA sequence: TGTGCCAGTAGTCCGACGGAGGGCCAGAGCTCCTACGAGCAGTACTTC. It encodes CASSPTEGQSSYEQYF.